Below are 13 T cell receptor beta chains sequenced from a single sample in a study of T cell responses to AZD1222 COVID-19 vaccine (dated by TCRdb to the early 2020s). Library preparation was by the immunoSEQ multiplex PCR assay. TCRdb took over this immuneACCESS table, retaining in-frame rearrangements with V and J assigned. Such tables are incomplete; in checked studies, under half of the missing clones stem from an unresolved V gene, and the remainder is unexplained. The sample table shows about 150,000 clones, and about 87% are seen once. Of the sample, over 8% is held by the ten largest clones. This specimen's time point label, interpreted: about 28 days (+/-7) after the second vaccine dose. Sequenced material: peripheral blood, taken 28 days after the second AZD1222 dose. These receptors were obtained from an adult who received the AZD1222 COVID-19 vaccine.

The chain employs TRBV3-1 (or the pseudogene TRBV3-2) and TRBJ2-3, with D unresolved. The CDR3 is 12 residues long. Germline V gives CDR1 LGHDT, CDR2 YNNKEL (reference sequence). V lost 4 bases and J 6 bases, leaving 8 bases between the germline ends. CDR3 nucleotides: TGTGCCAGCAGCCTCCCTGGGGATACGCAGTATTTT. Translation gives CASSLPGDTQYF.

The chain recombines TRBV4-2 with TRBJ2-4, with TRBD1 identical over 9 bases. Per the germline V gene, CDR1 is LGHNA and CDR2 is YNFKEQ. The J segment lost 5 bases and the V segment lost 0 bases, leaving 5 bases of the junction unmatched. The CDR3 consists of 16 residues. The DNA for the CDR3 is TGTGCCAGCAGCCAAGATCTTAGGACAGGGGAAAACATTCAGTACTTC. Protein: CASSQDLRTGENIQYF.

By proportion, this clone is large. The chain joins TRBV7-2 to TRBJ2-7; D unclear. Between the trimmed V and J ends, which lost 1 base and 0 bases, there was a span of 7 bases. The CDR3 runs to 14 residues. Germline values: CDR1 SGHTA, CDR2 FQGNSA. The CDR3 spells CASSLGPTSYEQYF. In DNA form, the CDR3 reads TGTGCCAGCAGCTTAGGCCCTACCTCCTACGAGCAGTACTTC.

The DNA of the CDR3 is TGTGCCAGCAGTTACCGACAGCCATCTAACTATGGCTACACCTTC. Residues: CASSYRQPSNYGYTF. The chain employs TRBV6-2 or TRBV6-3 and TRBJ1-2; D possibly corresponds to TRBD1 (5 bases). This CDR3 has 15 residues. The V end was cut by 2 bases, the J end by 0 bases, with 10 bases between. Germline V lookup: CDR1 MNHEY, CDR2 SVGEGT.

The V call is TRBV11-2, the J call TRBJ1-3; no clear D. This CDR3 is built from 17 residues. Trimming left V 2 bases short and J 0 bases short, with 14 bases between. CDR1 is SGHAT and CDR2 is FQNNGV in the germline V gene. The CDR3 sequence is CASSLPGRRVSGNTIYF. CDR3 coding DNA: TGTGCCAGCAGCTTACCCGGAAGGAGGGTCTCTGGAAACACCATATATTTT.

The chain employs TRBV11-2 and TRBJ2-7, with D perhaps given as TRBD1 or TRBD2 (5 bases each). The ends were cut back, 6 bases at V and 4 bases at J, with 10 bases in the middle. The germline V gene has CDR1 SGHAT and CDR2 FQNNGV. CDR3 length: 12 amino acids. The chain's CDR3 is CASRQEAYEQYF. CDR3 nucleotide sequence: TGTGCCAGCAGACAGGAGGCGTACGAGCAGTACTTC.

V gene TRBV10-3 combines with J gene TRBJ1-2; D gene unclear. CDR1 and CDR2 from the germline V gene are ENHRY and SYGVKD. Trimming pared 3 bases from V and 8 bases from J, leaving 4 bases between. The CDR3 contains 10 residues. This CDR3 reads CAISEVGYTF. The CDR3 nucleotides read TGTGCCATCAGTGAAGTGGGCTACACCTTC.

This chain links TRBV5-4 with TRBJ2-1; no reliable D call. V lost 6 bases and J lost 6, with 13 bases in between. Germline V gives CDR1 SGHNT, CDR2 YYREEE (reference sequence). There are 13 residues in the CDR3. CDR3 in DNA: TGTGCCAGCACCACCATTGGTCGCAATGAGCAGTTCTTC. It encodes CASTTIGRNEQFF.

This chain links TRBV5-1 with TRBJ2-2; TRBD2 is a possible D gene (5 bases). Germline CDR1 is SGHRS and CDR2 is YFSETQ. Trimming stripped 4 bases from V and 4 bases from J, with 11 bases between. This CDR3 region has 14 residues. The CDR3 spells CASSPELGTGELFF. DNA of the CDR3: TGCGCCAGCAGCCCCGAACTAGGCACCGGGGAGCTGTTTTTT.

V is TRBV4-2 and J is TRBJ1-4; TRBD1 aligns across 8 bases. Trimming cost V 5 bases and J 0 bases; bases outside gene matches: 5. Germline V gene lookup returns CDR1 LGHNA and CDR2 YNFKEQ. The CDR3 has 16 residues. The DNA of the CDR3 is TGTGCCAGCAGCGCGGGACAGGCGACAACTAATGAAAAACTGTTTTTT. It is translated as CASSAGQATTNEKLFF.

The chain has TRBV6-6 and TRBJ2-7; 9 bases are shared with TRBD1. J was trimmed by 2 bases and V by 6 bases; bases with no gene match: 14. Per germline, CDR1 MNHNY and CDR2 SVGAGI (reference sequence). The CDR3 consists of 17 residues. The CDR3 sequence: CASSRIYRDREPYEQYF. CDR3 sequence (DNA): TGTGCCAGCAGCCGAATCTACCGGGACAGGGAACCCTACGAGCAGTACTTC.

There are a few counts of this clone. The chain employs TRBV7-9 and TRBJ2-7; 9 bases are a match to TRBD1. V was pared by 7 bases and J by 0 bases, with 10 bases of the junction left unmatched. This CDR3 has 16 residues. The V gene's germline CDR1 is SEHNR and CDR2 FQNEAQ (reference sequence). The CDR3 spells CASTFPTGGLSYEQYF. The CDR3 nucleotides are TGTGCCAGCACCTTTCCTACAGGGGGCCTCTCCTACGAGCAGTACTTC. Variable domain in full (rest from reference TRBV7-9 and TRBJ2-7): DTGVSQNPRHKITKRGQNVTFRCDPISEHNRLYWYRQTLGQGPEFLTYFQNEAQLEKSRLLSDRFSAERPKGSFSTLEIQRTEQGDSAMYLCASTFPTGGLSYEQYFGPGTRLTVT.

This clone showed up just once. J is TRBJ1-5 and V is TRBV7-8; tentatively, D is TRBD1 (6 bases). Per the germline V gene, CDR1 is SGHVS and CDR2 is FQNEAQ. CDR3 length: 14 residues. V dropped 5 bases and J dropped 10 bases, with 18 bases sitting between them. In DNA, the CDR3 is TGTGCCAGCAGCCAATTACAGGGTTCCGGCCCCCAGCATTTT. This gives the protein CASSQLQGSGPQHF.